The clone carrying this T cell receptor (beta chain) was counted a single time. Method: immunoSEQ multiplex PCR; TCRdb's copy keeps in-frame clones and lacks some. The sample shows about 95,000 clones, about nine tenths of them seen only once. V lost 8 bases and J 3 bases, leaving 12 bases between the germline ends. The CDR3 contains 13 residues. From germline, CDR1 is KGHSY and CDR2 FQNENV. This sample was included in a study of blood T cell repertoires in COVID-19. In the study overall: Samples of COVID-19 (acute and convalescent) were obtained from the United States, Italy and Spain.

The V call is TRBV16, the J call TRBJ2-3, with D possibly matching TRBD1 (6 bases). The TCR sequence derives from a man aged 55 to 70 with COVID-19, enrolled during active disease. Sequenced input: peripheral blood. The CDR3: CASATGWTDTQYF. In nucleotides, the CDR3 is TGTGCCAGCGCCACAGGGTGGACAGATACGCAGTATTTT.